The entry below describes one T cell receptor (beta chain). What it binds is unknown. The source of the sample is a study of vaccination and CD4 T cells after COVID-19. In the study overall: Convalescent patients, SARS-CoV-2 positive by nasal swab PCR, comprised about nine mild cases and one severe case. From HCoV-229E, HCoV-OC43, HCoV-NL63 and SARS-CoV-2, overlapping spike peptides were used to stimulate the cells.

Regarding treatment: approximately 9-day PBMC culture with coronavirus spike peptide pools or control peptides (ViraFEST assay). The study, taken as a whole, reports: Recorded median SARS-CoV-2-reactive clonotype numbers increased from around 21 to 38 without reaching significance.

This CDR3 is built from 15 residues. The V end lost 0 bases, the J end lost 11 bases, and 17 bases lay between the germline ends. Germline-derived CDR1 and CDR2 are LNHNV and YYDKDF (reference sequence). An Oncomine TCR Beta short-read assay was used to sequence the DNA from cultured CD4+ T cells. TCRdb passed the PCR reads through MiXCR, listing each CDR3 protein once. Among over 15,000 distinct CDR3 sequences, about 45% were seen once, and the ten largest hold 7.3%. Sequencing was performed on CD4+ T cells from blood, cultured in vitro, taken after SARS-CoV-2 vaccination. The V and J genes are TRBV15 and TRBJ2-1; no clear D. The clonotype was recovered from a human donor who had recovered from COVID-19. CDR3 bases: TGTGCCACCAGCAGAGATGAGTATAAATCAATGCAGCAGTTCTTC. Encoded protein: CATSRDEYKSMQQFF.